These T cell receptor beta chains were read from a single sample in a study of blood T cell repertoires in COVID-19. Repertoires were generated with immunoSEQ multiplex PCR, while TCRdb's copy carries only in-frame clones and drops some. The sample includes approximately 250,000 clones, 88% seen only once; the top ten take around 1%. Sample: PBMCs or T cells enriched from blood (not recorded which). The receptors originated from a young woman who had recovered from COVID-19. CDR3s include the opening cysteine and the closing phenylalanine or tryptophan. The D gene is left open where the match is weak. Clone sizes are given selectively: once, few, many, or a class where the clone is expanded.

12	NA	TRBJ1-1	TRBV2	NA	TGTGCCAGCACCAATCATGACACCGCAGCTTTCTTT	CASTNHDTAAFF
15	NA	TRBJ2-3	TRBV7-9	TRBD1	TGTGCCAGCACCTACGACAGGGAATCAGCAGATACGCAGTATTTT	CASTYDRESADTQYF
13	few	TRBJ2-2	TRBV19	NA	TGTGCCAGTAGTATAGTAGCGGCAGAGGAGCTGTTTTTT	CASSIVAAEELFF
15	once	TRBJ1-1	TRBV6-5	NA	TGTGCCAGCAGTTACTCGAATCTCGCGAGAGAGGAAGCTTTCTTT	CASSYSNLAREEAFF
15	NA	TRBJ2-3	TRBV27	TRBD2	TGTGCCAGCAGTTTTGCTAGCGGGGTTACAGATACGCAGTATTTT	CASSFASGVTDTQYF
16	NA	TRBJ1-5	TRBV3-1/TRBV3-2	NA	TGTGCCAGCAGCCAAGAGGGTAAGCAGGTTTATCAGCCCCAGCATTTT	CASSQEGKQVYQPQHF
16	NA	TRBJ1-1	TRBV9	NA	TGTGCCAGCAGCTCAAGGGGGGGGCCCTTGGACACTGAAGCTTTCTTT	CASSSRGGPLDTEAFF
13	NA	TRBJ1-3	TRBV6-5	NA	TGTGCCAGCAGTTTTAACTCTGGAAACACCATATATTTT	CASSFNSGNTIYF
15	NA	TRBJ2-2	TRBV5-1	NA	TGCGCCAGCAGCTTGGATCGTGTGATTTACAAGGAGCTGTTTTTT	CASSLDRVIYKELFF
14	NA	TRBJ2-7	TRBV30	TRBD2	TGTGCCTTGTCCGGGACTAGCGGCTCCTACGAGCAGTACTTC	CALSGTSGSYEQYF
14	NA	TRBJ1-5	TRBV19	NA	TGTGCCAGTAAGTTCCAGGCCCTCAATCAGCCCCAGCATTTT	CASKFQALNQPQHF
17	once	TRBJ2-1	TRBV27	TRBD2	TGTGCCAGCGGGGGGAGGGCGACTAGCGGGAGGGGGTATGAGCAGTTCTTC	CASGGRATSGRGYEQFF
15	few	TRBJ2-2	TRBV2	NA	TGTGCCAGCAGTGAATCGGCCAGGGACACCGGGGAGCTGTTTTTT	CASSESARDTGELFF